These 4 T cell receptor beta chains were sequenced from one sample in a study of cytomegalovirus exposure and HLA in healthy donors. The PCR used 60 Vbeta and 13 Jbeta primers. The assay was immunoSEQ multiplex PCR, and TCRdb's table has in-frame clones only and misses some. The profile shows around 94,000 clones, around three quarters of them singletons. Sequencing input: PBMCs. The receptor source for this set is a woman between 35 and 50 years old in good health and CMV-seropositive.

V and J are TRBV6-1 and TRBJ2-7, with D possibly being TRBD1 (6 bases). The V end lost 4 bases, the J end lost 0 bases, and 13 bases lay between the germline ends. The germline gives CDR1 MNHNS, CDR2 SASEGT. CDR3 length: 15 residues. The CDR3 is CASSGPRDNSYEQYF. The CDR3 region has the DNA TGTGCCAGCAGTGGACCCCGGGACAACTCCTACGAGCAGTACTTC.

In regard to this clone: A read error may account for a junction end that differs from germline. This chain joins TRBV7-7 and TRBJ2-1; D gene ambiguous. Germline-derived CDR1 and CDR2 are SSHAT and FNYEAQ (reference sequence). This CDR3 is built from 13 residues. Here the CDR3 reads CASSLSRFDEQFF. CDR3 coding DNA: TGTGCTAGCAGCTTATCCAGGTTCGATGAGCAGTTCTTC.

This chain uses TRBV9 with TRBJ2-1; TRBD2 matches at 12 bases. Germline CDR1 SGDLS, CDR2 YYNGEE. This CDR3 comprises 15 residues. The J segment lost 8 bases and the V segment lost 4 bases, leaving 7 bases of the junction unmatched. The CDR3 loop reads CASSLRTSGMDEQFF. DNA for the CDR3: TGTGCCAGCAGCCTTCGGACTAGCGGGATGGATGAGCAGTTCTTC.

V gene TRBV6-5 combines with J gene TRBJ1-5; 7 positions agree with TRBD1. V gave up 6 bases and J gave up 2 bases; unmatched junction bases: 7. There are 15 residues in the CDR3. CDR1 is MNHEY, CDR2 SVGAGI, per germline. The CDR3 protein is CASSPGGDGNQPQHF. The CDR3 bases are TGTGCCAGCAGCCCAGGGGGAGACGGCAATCAGCCCCAGCATTTT.